This T cell receptor (beta chain) emerged from a study of blood T cells in healthy people across ages. The study, taken as a whole, reports: Strong correlation existed between TCR beta diversity and naive T cell percentage.

The people who gave samples were healthy Caucasians from Russia, aged roughly 6 to 100. A second PCR of 7 to 11 cycles used a sample-barcoded 5' primer and a J-beta primer mix. Each cDNA molecule was tagged by a template-switch adaptor with 12 random nucleotides. Every sample gave at least 3 million paired-end reads containing CDR3. Via MiXCR, TCRdb re-called the 5' RACE reads, giving one row per CDR3 protein. Here the sample spans some 780,000 distinct CDR3 sequences, 56% being singletons. The CDR3 contains 15 residues. The V gene lost 6 bases and the J gene lost 7 bases, with 19 bases spanning the gap. Germline V gene sequence: CDR1 SGHTA, CDR2 FQGTGA. Concerning this clonotype: Its antigen is undetermined.

The source is a man aged 40-49 years in good health. Sequencing was done on a sample of blood. The chain links TRBV7-3 to TRBJ2-1, with D maybe TRBD2 (6 bases). The CDR3 bases are TGTGCCAGCAGTGATCGGGACTCTAATCTAAATGAGCAGTTCTTC. Amino acids: CASSDRDSNLNEQFF.